The rows below give T cell receptor beta chains drawn from one sample of a study of CXCR3-negative and CXCR3-positive naive CD8 T cells. TCRdb reprocessed the 5' RACE reads; each CDR3 protein has one entry and no DNA is given. Its clone listing holds 35,000 to 55,000 distinct CDR3 sequences. Sample: naive CXCR3- CD8+ T cells from blood. These receptors originate from a human donor in good health. Some clones in this sample may be carry-over from other donors' samples. Each CDR3 is given with its conserved first and last residue. The order of the fields is V gene, CDR3 length, J gene, CDR3 protein.

TRBV29-1	11	TRBJ2-3	CSVDRSDTQYF
TRBV5-1	14	TRBJ2-3	CASSLSLAGDTQYF
TRBV14	12	TRBJ1-1	CASSQDGHRAFF
TRBV27	15	TRBJ2-3	CASSPTGTSTDTQYF
TRBV13	15	TRBJ2-1	CASSGRLASYNEQFF
TRBV5-5	13	TRBJ2-1	CASRPGGDNEQFF
TRBV4-2	18	TRBJ2-1	CASSQDLIAGGSYNEQFF
TRBV5-1	13	TRBJ2-3	CASEVGPEDTQYF
TRBV28	16	TRBJ2-4	CASSLQLASGENIQYF
TRBV6-2/TRBV6-3	17	TRBJ1-5	CASSYSFPGAVVQPQHF
TRBV6-5	12	TRBJ1-4	CASRSMSEKLFF
TRBV28	13	TRBJ1-1	CASSLTGFAEAFF
TRBV29-1	12	TRBJ2-3	CSVDLGTDTQYF